Following are 5 T cell receptor beta chains from one sample sequenced in a study of control samples from healthy donors and cancer patients. Libraries were prepared by immunoSEQ multiplex PCR; TCRdb keeps only in-frame clonotypes and omits some of them. The sample includes about 45,000 clones, roughly 90% of them seen just once. Sequenced sample: PBMCs. The receptor source for this set is a woman aged 40 to 50 with head and neck cancer.

As regards this clone: The sample contains more than one DNA sequence encoding this CDR3. The rearrangement joins TRBV27 to TRBJ2-7; D might be TRBD2 (6 bases). Germline V gene lookup returns CDR1 MNHEY and CDR2 SMNVEV (reference sequence). V lost 3 bases and J 1 base, leaving 7 bases between the germline ends. The CDR3 loop spans 13 amino acids. The CDR3 DNA reads TGTGCCAGCAGTTTCGGGGGTTCCTACGAGCAGTACTTC. This encodes CASSFGGSYEQYF.

The chain combines TRBV18 with TRBJ1-2; tentatively, D is TRBD1 (5 bases). The CDR3 loop spans 15 amino acids. Deletions cut 4 bases from V and 3 bases from J, with 15 bases between. Germline loops: CDR1 KGHSH, CDR2 LQKENI. The CDR3 bases are TGTGCCAGCTCACTAGGCAGGGTGATTGACTATGGCTACACCTTC. It encodes CASSLGRVIDYGYTF.

The V gene is TRBV18, the J gene TRBJ1-6; the match to TRBD1 covers 11 bases. V was pared by 5 bases and J by 7 bases, with 7 bases of the junction left unmatched. This CDR3 contains 16 residues. Germline V gene sequence: CDR1 KGHSH, CDR2 LQKENI. CDR3 sequence: CASSLGQGAGNSPLHF. Written as DNA, the CDR3 is TGTGCCAGCTCATTAGGACAGGGGGCTGGAAATTCACCCCTCCACTTT.

This clone was counted only a few times. The chain uses TRBV7-3 and TRBJ2-7, with D tentatively TRBD2 (5 bases). CDR1 is SGHTA and CDR2 is FQGTGA in the germline V gene. CDR3 length: 13 amino acids. Between the trimmed V and J ends, which lost 0 bases and 6 bases, there was a span of 9 bases. The CDR3 bases are TGTGCCAGCAGCTTAACGAACGGAGGCGAGCAGTACTTC. Amino acid sequence: CASSLTNGGEQYF.

This chain uses TRBV5-8 with TRBJ2-7, with TRBD1 matching 8 bases. The CDR3 is 14 residues long. V lost 0 bases and J lost 2; bases outside the gene matches: 1. Germline values: CDR1 SGHTS, CDR2 YDEGEE. Here the CDR3 reads CASSLGQGPYEQYF. For the CDR3, the DNA is TGTGCCAGCAGCTTGGGACAGGGGCCCTACGAGCAGTACTTC.